These 13 T cell receptor beta chains were all obtained from the same sample, sequenced in a study of CD8+CD57+ T cells in acquired aplastic anemia. Genomic DNA provided the template from which TCR beta VDJ and CDR3 profiles were obtained. TCRdb reprocessed the reads via MiXCR and lists one record per CDR3 protein. This sample has some 190,000 distinct CDR3 sequences, with just over 45% found just once. Sequenced sample: sorted CD4+, CD8+, or CD8+CD57+ T cells (not recorded which) from PBMCs. These receptors came from a human donor in good health.

The V and J genes are TRBV9 and TRBJ2-7, with TRBD2 identical over 9 bases. Germline assignment: CDR1 SGDLS and CDR2 YYNGEE. CDR3 length equals 15 residues. V was pared by 0 bases and J by 6 bases, with 7 bases of the junction left unmatched. CDR3 region: CASSVGIAGAPEQYF. The CDR3 DNA follows: TGTGCCAGCAGCGTAGGGATAGCGGGAGCGCCCGAGCAGTACTTC.

The rearrangement uses TRBV5-5 and TRBJ2-7; TRBD1 might be the D (5 bases). The V and J ends lost 4 bases and 5 bases respectively, with 19 bases between them. CDR1 is SGHKS and CDR2 is YYEKEE in the germline V gene (reference sequence). The CDR3 has 15 residues. CDR3: CASSPFVGRFHEQYF. The CDR3 nucleotides read TGTGCCAGCAGCCCCTTTGTGGGGCGATTCCACGAGCAGTACTTC.

This clonotype showed up many times. The chain is built from TRBV28 and TRBJ1-6, with D maybe TRBD1 (5 bases). This CDR3 has 14 amino acids. Germline V gene lookup returns CDR1 MDHEN and CDR2 SYDVKM. V lost 6 bases and J lost 5, with 11 bases in between. CDR3 bases: TGTGCCAGCAGCCCGGGACTGCATAATTCACCCCTCCACTTT. Protein: CASSPGLHNSPLHF.

The chain carries TRBV4-2 and TRBJ1-1, with D maybe TRBD1 (5 bases). Germline V gene lookup returns CDR1 LGHNA and CDR2 YNFKEQ. This CDR3 is built from 15 residues. Deletions cut 0 bases from V and 4 bases from J, with 12 bases between. This CDR3 reads CASSQEHRMGTEAFF. Written as DNA, the CDR3 is TGTGCCAGCAGCCAAGAGCACAGGATGGGCACTGAAGCTTTCTTT.

There are many counts of this clonotype. The genes are TRBV29-1 and TRBJ2-7; a possible D gene is TRBD2 (5 bases). V gave up 7 bases and J gave up 2 bases, with 15 bases separating them. This CDR3 contains 13 residues. Per germline, CDR1 SQVTM and CDR2 ANQGSEA. The CDR3 is CSAAGIGTYEQYF. In DNA form, the CDR3 reads TGCAGCGCTGCCGGGATTGGGACCTACGAGCAGTACTTC.

This clonotype has just a few counts. V usage is TRBV29-1 and J usage is TRBJ2-2, with D possibly TRBD1 on 6 matching bases. Trimming shortened V by 1 base and J by 7 bases, and 10 bases separated the two germline ends. CDR1 SQVTM and CDR2 ANQGSEA come from the germline V gene. This CDR3 has 13 amino acids. CDR3 loop: CSVEGGGHGELFF. As DNA, the CDR3 is TGCAGCGTTGAAGGTGGGGGCCACGGGGAGCTGTTTTTT.

Many counts were recorded for this clonotype. The gene calls are TRBV15 and TRBJ2-7; D gene ambiguous. The CDR3 length is 11 residues. Trimming removed 4 bases from V and 6 bases from J, with 7 bases in between. Germline CDR1 is LNHNV and CDR2 is YYDKDF (reference sequence). Here the CDR3 DNA reads TGTGCCACCAGCACGAAGTCCGAGCAGTACTTC. Its translation is CATSTKSEQYF.

V is TRBV7-2 and J is TRBJ2-5; no clear D gene. Trimming removed 5 bases from V and 4 bases from J, with 5 bases in between. CDR1 is SGHTA, CDR2 FQGNSA, per germline. The CDR3 totals 11 residues. The CDR3 DNA reads TGTGCCAGCAGCGCACTAGAGACCCAGTACTTC. It yields the protein CASSALETQYF.

This clonotype came up once. V usage is TRBV9 and J usage is TRBJ2-6; D is perhaps TRBD1 (5 bases). The V end lost 4 bases, the J end lost 3 bases, and 11 bases lay between the germline ends. Per the germline V gene, CDR1 is SGDLS and CDR2 is YYNGEE. The CDR3 has 15 amino acids. In DNA form, the CDR3 reads TGTGCCAGCAGCACTCAGGGTCTTGGGGCCAACGTCCTGACTTTC. This gives the protein CASSTQGLGANVLTF.

CDR3 nucleotide sequence: TGTGCCAGCAGCCAAGCGGGATTCTACGAGCAGTACTTC. Translating it yields CASSQAGFYEQYF. This sequence joins TRBV14 and TRBJ2-7; TRBD2 might be the D (5 bases). The germline V gene encodes CDR1 SGHDN and CDR2 FVKESK. The V gene lost 1 base and the J gene lost 3 bases, with 7 bases spanning the gap. The CDR3 covers 13 residues. Looking up the rest from reference TRBV14 and TRBJ2-7 gives the full variable domain: EAGVTQFPSHSVIEKGQTVTLRCDPISGHDNLYWYRRVMGKEIKFLLHFVKESKQDESGMPNNRFLAERTGGTYSTLKVQPAELEDSGVYFCASSQAGFYEQYFGPGTRLTVT.

The table lists this clonotype with many counts. This chain connects TRBV27 to TRBJ2-5; tentatively, D is TRBD1 (6 bases). The CDR3 extends over 14 amino acids. V was shortened by 4 bases and J by 1 base, with 10 bases between the two germline ends. Germline lookup yields CDR1 MNHEY and CDR2 SMNVEV (reference sequence). The CDR3 sequence: CASSSRTAQETQYF. CDR3 in DNA: TGTGCCAGCAGTTCACGGACAGCCCAAGAGACCCAGTACTTC.

Note on this clonotype: This clone may be a read error of a much larger clone one base away. The chain is built from TRBV9 and TRBJ2-2; 8 bases map to TRBD2. The CDR3 runs to 15 residues. J gave up 6 bases and V 3 bases, and 7 bases lay outside the gene matches. Germline-derived CDR1 and CDR2 are SGDLS and YYNGEE. In DNA form, the CDR3 reads TGTGCCAGCAGCGCCACAGCGGGAGTGCCCGGGGAGCTGTTTTTT. It codes for CASSATAGVPGELFF.

The chain is built from TRBV10-3 and TRBJ2-7; TRBD2 agrees at 8 bases. Germline V gene data show CDR1 as ENHRY and CDR2 as SYGVKD. This CDR3 contains 15 residues. V dropped 2 bases and J dropped 4; count of bases not matched to a gene: 7. The CDR3 DNA follows: TGTGCCATCAGTGAGGCGGCGGGGGGACTATACGAGCAGTACTTC. Protein product: CAISEAAGGLYEQYF.